The 4 T cell receptor beta chains reported below all come from one sample, sequenced in a study of cytomegalovirus exposure and HLA in healthy donors. PCR employed 60 Vbeta and 13 Jbeta primers. Using immunoSEQ multiplex PCR, the repertoire was profiled, and TCRdb retains in-frame clones only, with some absent. The table records some 69,000 clones, roughly 84% of them present only once. Source material: PBMCs. The receptors come from a woman aged 30 to 39 in good health and CMV-seronegative.

This sequence joins TRBV4-2 and TRBJ2-1; 7 positions agree with TRBD1. V shed 4 bases and J 5 bases; nucleotides not matched to a gene: 8. The germline CDR1 and CDR2 sequences are LGHNA and YNFKEQ. CDR3 size: 15 residues. CDR3 sequence reads: CASSLRDSLNNEQFF. DNA for the CDR3: TGTGCCAGCAGCCTCCGGGACAGCCTAAACAATGAGCAGTTCTTC.

In this sample, this clone turned up a few times. This rearrangement joins TRBV5-8 to TRBJ1-6, with TRBD1 matching over 7 bases. The germline gives CDR1 SGHTS, CDR2 YDEGEE. V was clipped by 4 bases and J by 0 bases; unmatched bases: 13. This CDR3 region has 19 residues. This chain's CDR3 is CASSLGAGQLFSYNSPLHF. The CDR3 region has the DNA TGTGCCAGCAGCCTCGGCGCGGGACAGCTCTTCTCCTATAATTCACCCCTCCACTTT.

The chain joins TRBV30 to TRBJ2-7; 7 nucleotides agree with TRBD1. CDR3 length: 15 residues. Germline CDR1 and CDR2: GTSNPN and SVGIG (reference sequence). After removal of 1 base from V and 7 bases from J, the junction contained 13 bases not matched to a gene. CDR3 loop: CAWSGRHRGSWEQYV. The CDR3 coding sequence is TGTGCCTGGAGTGGGCGGCACAGGGGTTCCTGGGAGCAGTACGTC.

The rearrangement links TRBV30 to TRBJ2-2, with no clear D. The CDR3 consists of 14 residues. V lost 1 base and J 1 base, leaving 7 bases between the germline ends. Germline V CDR1 and CDR2: GTSNPN, SVGIG (reference sequence). DNA of the CDR3: TGTGCCTGGAGTGCTCAGTTGAACACCGGGGAGCTGTTTTTT. Its protein product is CAWSAQLNTGELFF.